A single sample gave rise to the 27 T cell receptor beta chains below, sequenced in a study of cytomegalovirus exposure and HLA in healthy donors. Researchers ran the PCR with 60 Vbeta and 13 Jbeta primers. Assay used: immunoSEQ multiplex PCR; TCRdb lists only in-frame clones, some missing. The data contain 160,000 or so clones, about 80% of them singletons. Material for sequencing was PBMCs. Source of these receptors: a man aged 35 to 55 in good health and CMV-seronegative.

As for this clone: One end of the junction fails to match germline, which may point to a read error. As DNA, the CDR3 is TGTGCCAGTAGTATCAGGGTGCGTGGAAACAGTCAGTACTTC. Its translation is CASSIRVRGNSQYF. This chain connects TRBV19 to TRBJ2-4; TRBD1 might be the D (5 bases). The V gene's germline CDR1 is LNHDA and CDR2 SQIVND (reference sequence). This CDR3 region has 14 residues.

This CDR3 is CASSLFSGEAFF. The CDR3 DNA is TGTGCCAGCAGTTTATTTTCAGGTGAAGCTTTCTTT. The V call is TRBV28, the J call TRBJ1-1, with D unclear. CDR3 length: 12 amino acids. Germline V gene lookup returns CDR1 MDHEN and CDR2 SYDVKM. V was trimmed by 1 base and J by 7 bases, leaving 7 bases between them. Supplemented by reference TRBV28 and TRBJ1-1, the full variable domain reads DVKVTQSSRYLVKRTGEKVFLECVQDMDHENMFWYRQDPGLGLRLIYFSYDVKMKEKGDIPEGYSVSREKKERFSLILESASTNQTSMYLCASSLFSGEAFFGQGTRLTVV.

This clone was counted only a few times. This chain links TRBV28 with TRBJ1-3; D possibly corresponds to TRBD1 (5 bases). Germline V gene lookup returns CDR1 MDHEN and CDR2 SYDVKM. The CDR3 consists of 14 residues. Trimming removed 6 bases at V and 0 bases at J, with 9 bases between. The CDR3 loop is CASRGQISGNTIYF. The CDR3 DNA sequence: TGTGCCAGCAGAGGACAAATCTCTGGAAACACCATATATTTT. The whole variable domain, filled in from reference TRBV28 and TRBJ1-3, reads DVKVTQSSRYLVKRTGEKVFLECVQDMDHENMFWYRQDPGLGLRLIYFSYDVKMKEKGDIPEGYSVSREKKERFSLILESASTNQTSMYLCASRGQISGNTIYFGEGSWLTVV.

V gene TRBV5-1 combines with J gene TRBJ2-3, with D uncertain. Trimming stripped 2 bases from V and 6 bases from J, with 13 bases between. The germline V gene encodes CDR1 SGHRS and CDR2 YFSETQ. The CDR3 is 14 residues long. CDR3: CASSFMAGPDTQYF. The CDR3 coding sequence is TGCGCCAGCAGCTTTATGGCTGGGCCCGATACGCAGTATTTT.

V gene TRBV4-1 combines with J gene TRBJ2-5; unclear D gene. The CDR3 is 15 amino acids. Trimming took off 0 bases at V and 4 bases at J, with 12 bases between the two ends. From germline, CDR1 is MGHRA and CDR2 YSYEKL. The CDR3 sequence: CASSQESHAIETQYF. The CDR3 nucleotides are TGCGCCAGCAGCCAAGAGTCCCACGCTATAGAGACCCAGTACTTC.

V usage is TRBV27 and J usage is TRBJ2-2, with a tentative D call TRBD1 (5 bases). The CDR3 loop spans 14 amino acids. In germline, CDR1 is MNHEY, CDR2 SMNVEV (reference sequence). Trimming shortened V by 4 bases and J by 5 bases, and 11 bases separated the two germline ends. Written as DNA, the CDR3 is TGTGCCAGCAGTTATGGACACAAAACCGGGGAGCTGTTTTTT. This gives the protein CASSYGHKTGELFF.

A note on this clone: One end of the junction does not line up with germline, which may come from a read error. V is TRBV7-7 and J is TRBJ2-1; D gene unclear. There are 12 residues in the CDR3. The germline V gene encodes CDR1 SSHAT and CDR2 FNYEAQ (reference sequence). The CDR3 sequence: CASSLERREQFF. CDR3 in DNA: TGTGCTAGCAGCCTCGAACGGCGGGAGCAGTTCTTC.

V gene TRBV20-1 combines with J gene TRBJ2-3; D is unresolved. The CDR3 has 11 residues. Germline CDR1 reads DFQATT; CDR2 reads SNEGSKA (reference sequence). V lost 6 bases and J lost 5, with 9 bases in between. As DNA, the CDR3 is TGCAGTGCCCGAGGCGGAGATACGCAGTATTTT. Translating gives CSARGGDTQYF.

The rearrangement joins TRBV6-1 to TRBJ1-5; 7 bases line up with TRBD1. The CDR3 is 18 residues long. Germline values: CDR1 MNHNS, CDR2 SASEGT. With 4 bases clipped from V and 0 bases from J, the junction kept 12 bases outside the gene matches. The CDR3 bases are TGTGCCAGCAGTGTGGGGGCAGGGGGGACCTATAGCAATCAGCCCCAGCATTTT. This translates into CASSVGAGGTYSNQPQHF.

This chain connects TRBV27 to TRBJ2-1; 13 nucleotides line up with TRBD2. The CDR3 is 16 amino acids. V trimming: 5 bases; J trimming: 2 bases; junction bases outside the gene matches: 3. The V gene's germline CDR1 is MNHEY and CDR2 SMNVEV (reference sequence). DNA for the CDR3: TGTGCCAGCAGTGGACTAGCGGGAGCCCCCTACAATGAGCAGTTCTTC. Its protein product is CASSGLAGAPYNEQFF.

The sample holds one count of this clone. The V and J genes are TRBV11-2 and TRBJ1-3; a possible D gene is TRBD1 (6 bases). The length of the CDR3 is 16 residues. Germline assignment: CDR1 SGHAT and CDR2 FQNNGV. Trimming pared 4 bases from V and 0 bases from J, leaving 13 bases between. This CDR3 is CASSSARGGSGNTIYF. CDR3 bases: TGTGCCAGCAGCTCTGCTAGAGGGGGCTCTGGAAACACCATATATTTT.

The chain couples TRBV4-2 to TRBJ2-5; no clear D gene. In germline, CDR1 is LGHNA, CDR2 YNFKEQ. The CDR3 has 13 amino acids. V lost 0 bases and J lost 8, with 10 bases in between. The CDR3 sequence: CASSQDLGFTQYF. For the CDR3, the DNA is TGTGCCAGCAGCCAAGATTTGGGCTTCACCCAGTACTTC.

The chain recombines TRBV19 with TRBJ2-1, with D possibly TRBD2 on 6 matching bases. The CDR3 has 14 amino acids. V gave up 6 bases and J gave up 2 bases, with 11 bases separating them. Germline V gives CDR1 LNHDA, CDR2 SQIVND (reference sequence). CDR3 nucleotide sequence: TGTGCCAGTAGCTCCGGCGGGGCCTACAATGAGCAGTTCTTC. Translating it yields CASSSGGAYNEQFF.

This clone has only one observation. At the DNA level, this CDR3 is encoded by other sequences in the same sample as well. The chain combines TRBV19 with TRBJ1-5, with 7 bases matching TRBD1. The CDR3 totals 17 residues. Looked up from germline, CDR1 is LNHDA and CDR2 is SQIVND (reference sequence). With V trimmed by 9 bases and J by 2 bases, 16 bases remained unmatched. Here the CDR3 DNA reads TGTGCCAGCACCGGGACAGCCCAGAATATCCGCAATCAGCCCCAGCATTTT. It encodes CASTGTAQNIRNQPQHF.

This chain uses TRBV18 with TRBJ1-2; 7 positions agree with TRBD1. Germline V gene sequence: CDR1 KGHSH, CDR2 LQKENI. The CDR3 is 13 residues long. J was trimmed by 2 bases and V by 3 bases; bases with no gene match: 0. The CDR3 nucleotides read TGTGCCAGCTCACCGGGACAGAACTATGGCTACACCTTC. Protein sequence: CASSPGQNYGYTF.

The V and J genes are TRBV12-5 and TRBJ2-5, with D perhaps TRBD1 (5 bases). V lost 0 bases to trimming and J lost 5 bases, with 7 bases between them. This CDR3 is 13 amino acids long. Germline V CDR1 and CDR2: LGHNT, FRNRAP. The CDR3 protein is CASGLVGVETQYF. The CDR3 DNA sequence: TGTGCTAGTGGTTTGGTAGGGGTGGAGACCCAGTACTTC. The entire variable domain, with the rest obtained from reference TRBV12-5 and TRBJ2-5, is as follows: DARVTQTPRHKVTEMGQEVTMRCQPILGHNTVFWYRQTMMQGLELLAYFRNRAPLDDSGMPKDRFSAEMPDATLATLKIQPSEPRDSAVYFCASGLVGVETQYFGPGTRLLVL.

In the case of this clone: One end of the junction fails to match germline, which may point to a read error. This chain connects TRBV7-9 to TRBJ2-7, with D maybe TRBD2 (6 bases). Germline CDR1 is SEHNR and CDR2 is FQNEAQ (reference sequence). The CDR3 is 17 residues long. The CDR3 loop is CSSSTTRAGVESYEQYF. The DNA of the CDR3 is TGTTCCAGCAGCACCACCAGAGCGGGTGTGGAGTCCTACGAGCAGTACTTC.

The chain links TRBV19 to TRBJ2-2, with D perhaps matching TRBD1 (5 bases). Trimming left V 3 bases short and J 4 bases short, with 15 bases between. The CDR3 has 16 residues. The germline V gene encodes CDR1 LNHDA and CDR2 SQIVND (reference sequence). The CDR3 region has the DNA TGTGCCAGTAGTATTAGGCAGGGTCTCGGCACCGGGGAGCTGTTTTTT. It is translated as CASSIRQGLGTGELFF.

This clone came up once. V usage is TRBV5-6 and J usage is TRBJ2-3, with a possible D match to TRBD2 (5 bases). Germline V CDR1 and CDR2: SGHDT, YYEEEE. This CDR3 is built from 15 residues. The germline V and J ends were trimmed by 0 bases and 3 bases, with 11 bases remaining between them. DNA for the CDR3: TGTGCCAGCAGCTTGGTTAGACTAACGACAGATACGCAGTATTTT. Translated: CASSLVRLTTDTQYF.

This clone was seen only once. This specimen includes other DNA sequences encoding the same CDR3. The chain recombines TRBV18 with TRBJ2-5; D gene unclear. Trimming left V 3 bases short and J 5 bases short, with 7 bases between. The CDR3 is made up of 12 amino acids. Germline lookup yields CDR1 KGHSH and CDR2 LQKENI. CDR3 sequence (DNA): TGTGCCAGCTCACCCACGGAGGAGACCCAGTACTTC. It specifies CASSPTEETQYF.

The rearrangement joins TRBV2 to TRBJ2-2, with D possibly TRBD1 on 6 matching bases. V gave up 5 bases and J gave up 3 bases, with 16 bases separating them. Germline CDR1 and CDR2: SNHLY and FYNNEI. The CDR3 is 16 amino acids. The CDR3 loop reads CASSWGQVEDTGELFF. CDR3 nucleotide sequence: TGTGCCAGCAGTTGGGGGCAGGTCGAGGACACCGGGGAGCTGTTTTTT.

This chain connects TRBV10-2 to TRBJ2-1; 10 bases map to TRBD2. Germline lookup yields CDR1 WSHSY and CDR2 SAAADI. V trimming: 8 bases; J trimming: 8 bases; junction bases outside the gene matches: 15. The CDR3 contains 16 residues. Here the CDR3 reads CASSGTSAPGGDEQFF. The CDR3 region has the DNA TGCGCCAGCTCTGGGACTAGCGCGCCCGGCGGGGATGAGCAGTTCTTC.

The chain couples TRBV4-3 to TRBJ2-4, with TRBD1 identical over 8 bases. The length of the CDR3 is 15 residues. Germline V gene lookup returns CDR1 LGHNA and CDR2 YSLEER. The trim removed 5 bases at V and 1 base at J, leaving 4 bases unmatched. The CDR3 is CASSTRQGAKNIQYF. For the CDR3, the DNA is TGCGCCAGCAGCACCCGACAGGGGGCCAAAAACATTCAGTACTTC.

The chain employs TRBV29-1 and TRBJ1-2; maybe TRBD1 (6 bases). CDR3 length: 16 amino acids. Germline V gene lookup returns CDR1 SQVTM and CDR2 ANQGSEA. V dropped 3 bases and J dropped 5 bases, with 22 bases sitting between them. DNA of the CDR3: TGCAGCGTTGACCCGGCAAGGAGAGGGGGGGATTATGGCTACACCTTC. This translates into CSVDPARRGGDYGYTF.

The gene calls are TRBV18 and TRBJ2-1, with TRBD2 as a possible D gene (6 bases). V lost 4 bases to trimming and J lost 6 bases, with 10 bases between them. The CDR3 spans 13 residues. Germline CDR1 KGHSH, CDR2 LQKENI. This CDR3 reads CASSLPTSNEQFF. CDR3 DNA sequence: TGTGCCAGCTCACTTCCGACTAGCAATGAGCAGTTCTTC.

This chain's CDR3 is CASSLEQDYSYEQYF. The CDR3 DNA sequence: TGCGCCAGCAGCTTGGAACAGGACTACTCCTACGAGCAGTACTTC. The V gene is TRBV5-1, the J gene TRBJ2-7; TRBD2 might be the D (6 bases). V dropped 0 bases and J dropped 0 bases, with 10 bases sitting between them. The germline V gene encodes CDR1 SGHRS and CDR2 YFSETQ. This CDR3 spans 15 amino acids.

About this clone itself: An end of the junction does not agree with germline; a read error may underlie this. This sequence joins TRBV6-6 and TRBJ2-7, with D unresolved. This CDR3 has 13 amino acids. Germline lookup yields CDR1 MNHNY and CDR2 SVGAGI (reference sequence). The CDR3: CASSYDPLGKRNF. Here the CDR3 DNA reads TGTGCCAGCAGTTATGACCCCTTGGGTAAGCGAAACTTC.